Listed here are 29 T cell receptor beta chains from one sample, sequenced in a study of cytomegalovirus exposure and HLA in healthy donors. Primers for the PCR totalled 60 Vbeta and 13 Jbeta. Produced via immunoSEQ multiplex PCR; TCRdb's table is partial and in-frame only. This table has roughly 180,000 clones, more than 70% appearing once. The material sequenced was PBMCs. The source of these receptors is a woman between 45 and 65 years old in good health and CMV-seropositive.

The chain has TRBV14 and TRBJ1-3; D is ambiguous. Trimming cost V 4 bases and J 0 bases, with 16 bases left between them. CDR1 SGHDN and CDR2 FVKESK come from the germline V gene. CDR3 length: 17 residues. The CDR3 nucleotides read TGTGCCAGCAGCCCCCTCAGAGGGCAAATCTCTGGAAACACCATATATTTT. It yields the protein CASSPLRGQISGNTIYF.

The chain combines TRBV15 with TRBJ1-2; 7 bases line up with TRBD1. The CDR3 sequence is 14 residues long. After removal of 3 bases from V and 8 bases from J, the junction contained 9 bases not matched to a gene. In germline, CDR1 is LNHNV, CDR2 YYDKDF (reference sequence). The CDR3 here is CATSSPDRVGGYTF. In DNA form, the CDR3 reads TGTGCCACCAGCAGCCCTGACAGGGTGGGGGGCTACACCTTC.

This chain joins TRBV7-2 and TRBJ1-1, with D unresolved. Deletions cut 10 bases from V and 5 bases from J, with 5 bases between. The germline V gene has CDR1 SGHTA and CDR2 FQGNSA. The CDR3 runs to 9 residues. CDR3 DNA: TGTGCCACTAGTACTGAAGCTTTCTTT. It is translated as CATSTEAFF.

This clone was seen once. This sample also contains other DNA sequences that code for the same CDR3. This chain links TRBV2 with TRBJ2-5, with D unresolved. Germline V gene lookup returns CDR1 SNHLY and CDR2 FYNNEI. V shed 9 bases and J shed 5 bases, with 10 bases lying between them. The CDR3 is 11 residues long. As DNA, the CDR3 is TGTGCCAGTAACGAGGTCGAGACCCAGTACTTC. This sequence encodes CASNEVETQYF.

The chain joins TRBV18 to TRBJ2-7; TRBD2 matches 11 bases. Germline trimming cut 2 bases from V and 5 bases from J; bases unmatched to any gene: 11. In germline, CDR1 is KGHSH, CDR2 LQKENI. This CDR3 contains 17 residues. The CDR3 here is CASSPTSGGNFRHEQYF. CDR3 coding DNA: TGTGCCAGCTCACCAACTAGCGGGGGAAACTTTAGGCACGAGCAGTACTTC.

This chain joins TRBV7-8 and TRBJ1-2; 9 bases map to TRBD1. Germline values: CDR1 SGHVS, CDR2 FQNEAQ. The CDR3 totals 16 residues. With 4 bases clipped from V and 2 bases from J, the junction kept 8 bases outside the gene matches. The CDR3 DNA reads as TGTGCCAGCAGCTCCCGGACAGGGGCTACAAACTATGGCTACACCTTC. This gives the protein CASSSRTGATNYGYTF.

This clone showed up just a few times. J is TRBJ1-2 and V is TRBV2; perhaps TRBD1 as D (5 bases). Germline V lookup: CDR1 SNHLY, CDR2 FYNNEI. V was clipped by 4 bases and J by 7 bases, with 19 bases between them. The CDR3 covers 15 residues. The CDR3 nucleotides read TGTGCCAGCAGTGTTAATTACCACGGACAAAGTGGCTACACCTTC. Amino acid sequence: CASSVNYHGQSGYTF. Variable domain in full (rest from reference TRBV2 and TRBJ1-2): EPEVTQTPSHQVTQMGQEVILRCVPISNHLYFYWYRQILGQKVEFLVSFYNNEISEKSEIFDDQFSVERPDGSNFTLKIRSTKLEDSAMYFCASSVNYHGQSGYTFGSGTRLTVV.

Comments on this clone: Other nucleotide sequences from this sample produce the same CDR3. The V call is TRBV27, the J call TRBJ1-2; possible D gene TRBD1, 6 bases. Trimming removed 4 bases at V and 4 bases at J, with 10 bases between. Germline V gene data show CDR1 as MNHEY and CDR2 as SMNVEV (reference sequence). There are 13 residues in the CDR3. This chain's CDR3 is CASSSRGGYGYTF. In DNA, the CDR3 is TGTGCCAGCAGTTCCCGAGGGGGCTATGGCTACACCTTC.

The chain joins TRBV4-1 to TRBJ2-1; 7 nucleotides align to TRBD2. The CDR3 runs to 16 residues. V dropped 1 base and J dropped 6; count of bases not matched to a gene: 9. CDR1 is MGHRA, CDR2 YSYEKL, per germline. CDR3 in DNA: TGCGCCAGCAGCCAAGTAACAAGCGGGAAGGCCAATGAGCAGTTCTTC. Amino acids: CASSQVTSGKANEQFF.

The genes are TRBV7-2 and TRBJ1-2, with D possibly matching TRBD1 (6 bases). This CDR3 spans 16 amino acids. Germline-derived CDR1 and CDR2 are SGHTA and FQGNSA. Between the trimmed V and J ends, which lost 4 bases and 2 bases, there was a span of 17 bases. CDR3 residues: CASSSRGGPSNYGYTF. The CDR3 bases are TGTGCCAGCAGCTCCCGCGGGGGCCCGAGCAACTATGGCTACACCTTC.

The genes are TRBV5-5 and TRBJ2-5; 9 bases are shared with TRBD1. This CDR3 comprises 15 residues. The V and J ends lost 2 bases and 4 bases, in that order; junction bases with no gene match: 6. The germline V gene has CDR1 SGHKS and CDR2 YYEKEE (reference sequence). The CDR3 DNA is TGTGCCAGCAGCTTCCGGGACAGGGCTTTAGAGACCCAGTACTTC. It specifies CASSFRDRALETQYF.

CDR3 DNA: TGTGCCAGCAGCCCCGGGAAAGGGAACACTGAAGCTTTCTTT. Protein sequence: CASSPGKGNTEAFF. V is TRBV7-4 and J is TRBJ1-1; no clear D. Germline assignment: CDR1 SGHVT and CDR2 SQSDAQ. The CDR3 length is 14 residues. V lost 5 bases to trimming and J lost 1 base, with 11 bases between them.

J is TRBJ2-5 and V is TRBV6-5, with D tentatively TRBD2 (6 bases). This CDR3 has 12 residues. Trimming left V 7 bases short and J 8 bases short, with 14 bases between. The germline gives CDR1 MNHEY, CDR2 SVGAGI. In DNA, the CDR3 is TGTGCCAGCACAAGACCGGAGGGAACCCAGTACTTC. Its protein is CASTRPEGTQYF.

This chain uses TRBV10-3 with TRBJ1-2; 9 nucleotides match TRBD1. The CDR3 runs 13 residues. Losses at the gene ends were 11 bases for V and 6 bases for J; bases not matched to a gene: 10. The V gene's germline CDR1 is ENHRY and CDR2 SYGVKD. The CDR3 is CAVRDRVTDGYTF. CDR3 nucleotide sequence: TGTGCCGTCCGGGACAGGGTCACCGATGGCTACACCTTC.

This rearrangement joins TRBV6-5 to TRBJ2-7; D is possibly TRBD2 (7 bases). The germline V and J ends were trimmed by 2 bases and 2 bases, with 16 bases remaining between them. Germline assignment: CDR1 MNHEY and CDR2 SVGAGI. The CDR3 covers 16 residues. Here the CDR3 DNA reads TGTGCCAGCAGTTACCAGCTAGGCGGGGGCACCTACGAGCAGTACTTC. Translating gives CASSYQLGGGTYEQYF.

In nucleotides, the CDR3 is TGTGCCAGCAGTTTGGGAAATCCGGGACAGGGGGCACACGAGCAGTACTTC. Amino acids: CASSLGNPGQGAHEQYF. The chain has TRBV27 and TRBJ2-7; 12 bases agree with TRBD1. Germline assignment: CDR1 MNHEY and CDR2 SMNVEV (reference sequence). The trim removed 3 bases at V and 5 bases at J, leaving 11 bases unmatched. The CDR3 loop spans 17 amino acids.

The V gene is TRBV9, the J gene TRBJ2-7; 7 bases line up with TRBD2. The V segment lost 3 bases and the J segment 2 bases; nucleotides outside the gene matches: 11. Germline CDR1 is SGDLS and CDR2 is YYNGEE. This CDR3 region has 16 residues. The CDR3, as DNA: TGTGCCAGCAGCGCCCAAGGGGCTAGCGGCGCCTACGAGCAGTACTTC. Translation: CASSAQGASGAYEQYF.

This clone was recorded only once. The gene calls are TRBV28 and TRBJ2-5; D perhaps matches TRBD2 (6 bases). V lost 8 bases to trimming and J lost 4 bases, with 17 bases between them. Germline V gene data show CDR1 as MDHEN and CDR2 as SYDVKM. This CDR3 comprises 14 residues. CDR3 nucleotides: TGTGCCAGCGCCAACCAGGGACTGGGAGAGACCCAGTACTTC. Translation: CASANQGLGETQYF. The full variable domain, with the rest looked up from reference TRBV28 and TRBJ2-5, is DVKVTQSSRYLVKRTGEKVFLECVQDMDHENMFWYRQDPGLGLRLIYFSYDVKMKEKGDIPEGYSVSREKKERFSLILESASTNQTSMYLCASANQGLGETQYFGPGTRLLVL.

This clone came up a few times. The chain combines TRBV29-1 with TRBJ1-4, with D unclear. The CDR3 has 12 residues. With 7 bases removed from V and 5 bases from J, the gap between germline ends came to 11 bases. The germline CDR1 and CDR2 sequences are SQVTM and ANQGSEA. CDR3 DNA sequence: TGCAGCGCCACAGCTGAGAATGAAAAACTGTTTTTT. Translation: CSATAENEKLFF.

The chain employs TRBV18 and TRBJ1-1; D remains unclear. The germline CDR1 and CDR2 sequences are KGHSH and LQKENI. There are 13 residues in the CDR3. V gave up 4 bases and J gave up 5 bases, with 11 bases separating them. DNA for the CDR3: TGTGCCAGCTCACTCGGGGTGGAGACTGAAGCTTTCTTT. Protein product: CASSLGVETEAFF. Complete variable domain (other parts from reference TRBV18 and TRBJ1-1): NAGVMQNPRHLVRRRGQEARLRCSPMKGHSHVYWYRQLPEEGLKFMVYLQKENIIDESGMPKERFSAEFPKEGPSILRIQQVVRGDSAAYFCASSLGVETEAFFGQGTRLTVV.

The chain couples TRBV7-2 to TRBJ2-3; the D is unclear. Germline lookup yields CDR1 SGHTA and CDR2 FQGNSA. The CDR3 extends over 19 amino acids. V gave up 5 bases and J gave up 0 bases, with 24 bases separating them. CDR3 DNA: TGTGCCAGCAGCCTCACGCGGTCCTCCCCGTACCTTAGCACAGATACGCAGTATTTT. Amino acid sequence: CASSLTRSSPYLSTDTQYF.

The rearrangement links TRBV2 to TRBJ2-3; tentatively, D is TRBD1 (5 bases). The CDR3 has 14 residues. Germline lookup yields CDR1 SNHLY and CDR2 FYNNEI. The V and J ends lost 7 bases and 3 bases respectively, with 14 bases between them. CDR3: CASMSIGATDTQYF. For the CDR3, the DNA is TGTGCCAGCATGTCCATAGGGGCGACAGATACGCAGTATTTT.

This chain joins TRBV28 and TRBJ1-5; D may be TRBD1 (5 bases). The CDR3 runs to 16 residues. The germline V gene has CDR1 MDHEN and CDR2 SYDVKM. V was shortened by 6 bases and J by 3 bases, with 18 bases between the two germline ends. The CDR3 loop reads CASSQLTRAVNQPQHF. The CDR3, as DNA: TGTGCCAGCAGCCAACTGACCAGGGCCGTCAATCAGCCCCAGCATTTT.

Here the CDR3 reads CASSLLVRTEAFF. In nucleotides, the CDR3 is TGTGCCAGCAGCTTACTCGTCAGGACTGAAGCTTTCTTT. This sequence joins TRBV11-2 and TRBJ1-1; D gene unclear. The CDR3 extends over 13 amino acids. Germline CDR1 reads SGHAT; CDR2 reads FQNNGV. Trimming shortened V by 2 bases and J by 5 bases, and 9 bases separated the two germline ends.

This chain joins TRBV21-1 and TRBJ2-3; the D call TRBD2 from the table was never checked on the DNA. TRBV21-1 is assigned pseudogene status. This CDR3 region has 20 residues. The CDR3 DNA reads as TGTGCCAGCAGCCCTATAAACCTCCAGCGGGGGGGCCTTTTTTCAGATACGCAGTATTTT. It yields the protein CASSPINLQRGGLFSDTQYF.

This clone is a singleton in its sample. V gene TRBV7-2 combines with J gene TRBJ1-2; no clear D gene. V lost 3 bases to trimming and J lost 0 bases, with 14 bases between them. The germline CDR1 and CDR2 sequences are SGHTA and FQGNSA. This CDR3 has 16 residues. As DNA, the CDR3 is TGTGCCAGCAGCTTCTCCCCGAAAACGGCTAACTATGGCTACACCTTC. Residues: CASSFSPKTANYGYTF.

The chain carries TRBV19 and TRBJ2-5; D may be TRBD1 (5 bases). The CDR3 runs to 12 residues. CDR1 is LNHDA, CDR2 SQIVND, per germline (reference sequence). Trimming removed 6 bases from V and 5 bases from J, with 10 bases in between. CDR3 sequence reads: CASRQGGETQYF. In DNA form, the CDR3 reads TGTGCCAGTAGGCAGGGCGGCGAGACCCAGTACTTC.

The V gene is TRBV27, the J gene TRBJ1-1; 7 positions match TRBD1. V shed 3 bases and J 0 bases; nucleotides not matched to a gene: 1. CDR1 is MNHEY and CDR2 is SMNVEV in the germline V gene (reference sequence). This CDR3 has 14 residues. Written as DNA, the CDR3 is TGTGCCAGCAGTTTCGACAGGGTGAACACTGAAGCTTTCTTT. Amino acids: CASSFDRVNTEAFF.

The V call is TRBV7-2, the J call TRBJ2-5; D perhaps matches TRBD2 (5 bases). The J call could be wrong; TRBJ2-7 is a better fit for the DNA end. CDR1 is SGHTA, CDR2 FQGNSA, per germline. The CDR3 sequence is 16 residues long. CDR3 in amino acids: CASSYGSGKSSYEQYF. The DNA for the CDR3 is TGTGCCAGCAGTTATGGTTCGGGGAAGAGCTCCTACGAGCAGTACTTC.